These 31 T cell receptor beta chains share one sample of origin, sequenced in a study of blood T cells in healthy people across ages. A J-beta primer mix and a sample-barcoded 5' primer were used in a second PCR of about 7 to 12 cycles. TCRdb reanalysed the 5' RACE reads using MiXCR and keeps one entry per CDR3 protein. Among 850,000 to 1,100,000 distinct CDR3 sequences, approximately 38% were seen once, and the ten largest hold about an eighth. Sequenced input: blood. These receptors all come from a man between 18 and 35 years old in good health.

The chain employs TRBV4-3 and TRBJ2-5; D not resolved. CDR3 length: 13 amino acids. Germline V gene sequence: CDR1 LGHNA, CDR2 YSLEER. V lost 4 bases and J 11 bases, leaving 17 bases between the germline ends. CDR3 protein: CASSPGRFNEQYF. The CDR3 coding sequence is TGCGCCAGCAGCCCCGGACGGTTTAATGAGCAGTACTTC.

The V and J genes are TRBV29-1 and TRBJ1-1; 11 bases line up with TRBD1. The germline gives CDR1 SQVTM, CDR2 ANQGSEA. This CDR3 is built from 15 residues. V shed 3 bases, J shed 4 bases, and the junction held 7 bases outside the gene matches. CDR3 amino acids: CSVESDRGLITEAFF. The CDR3 DNA reads TGCAGCGTTGAGTCGGACAGGGGGCTGATCACTGAAGCTTTCTTT.

The V and J genes are TRBV7-2 and TRBJ2-3; TRBD2 matches at 11 bases. There are 15 residues in the CDR3. J lost 2 bases, V lost 9 bases, and 7 bases had no gene match. From germline, CDR1 is SGHTA and CDR2 FQGNSA. In DNA, the CDR3 is TGTGCCAGTTCACTAGCGGGGGCCAACACAGATACGCAGTATTTT. Its translation: CASSLAGANTDTQYF.

The rearrangement links TRBV7-9 to TRBJ2-1; D possibly matches TRBD1 or TRBD2 (6 bases each). Germline loops: CDR1 SEHNR, CDR2 FQNEAQ (reference sequence). The CDR3 totals 15 residues. Between the trimmed V and J ends, which lost 4 bases and 12 bases, there was a span of 22 bases. CDR3 sequence (DNA): TGTGCCAGCAGCTCAAAACGGGGGCGGCAAGATGGGCAGTTCTTC. It yields the protein CASSSKRGRQDGQFF.

The J gene is TRBJ2-7, the V gene TRBV7-2; 10 bases map to TRBD2. The end of the DNA fits TRBJ2-4 better, so the J call may be wrong. This CDR3 has 18 residues. The germline gives CDR1 SGHTA, CDR2 FQGNSA. CDR3 loop: CASSFLAGVSLAKNIQYF. DNA for the CDR3: TGTGCCAGCAGCTTCCTAGCGGGGGTTTCGCTAGCCAAAAACATTCAGTACTTC.

This clonotype was detected a few times. J is TRBJ2-5 and V is TRBV6-5; TRBD2 aligns across 9 bases. In germline, CDR1 is MNHEY, CDR2 SVGAGI. CDR3 length: 16 amino acids. J lost 11 bases, V lost 0 bases, and 13 bases had no gene match. The CDR3: CASSYSLAGEINEQYF. The CDR3 region has the DNA TGTGCCAGCAGTTACTCGTTAGCGGGGGAAATAAATGAGCAGTACTTC.

This clonotype was seen a few times. This chain joins TRBV7-9 and TRBJ1-5; D ambiguous. There are 15 residues in the CDR3. The ends were cut back, 2 bases at V and 3 bases at J, with 11 bases in the middle. The germline V gene encodes CDR1 SEHNR and CDR2 FQNEAQ (reference sequence). CDR3 sequence reads: CASSLMGGLNQPQHF. CDR3 nucleotides: TGTGCCAGCAGCTTAATGGGAGGGCTCAATCAGCCCCAGCATTTT.

The V call is TRBV12-3 or TRBV12-4, the J call TRBJ2-3; D is unclear. Trimming removed 6 bases from V and 8 bases from J, with 12 bases in between. The CDR3 totals 12 residues. The DNA of the CDR3 is TGTGCCAGCAGACACTCGGGTGGTACGCAGTATTTT. Translated, it gives CASRHSGGTQYF.

Concerning this clonotype: A much larger clone lies a single base off, so this may be a read error. The chain links TRBV25-1 to TRBJ2-3, with a tentative D call TRBD2 (5 bases). The CDR3 loop spans 17 amino acids. Trimming took 2 bases from V and 3 from J, leaving 18 bases between them. Looked up from germline, CDR1 is MGHDK and CDR2 is SYGVNS. CDR3 residues: CASSELDETINTDTQYF. In DNA, the CDR3 is TGTGCCAGCAGTGAACTCGACGAGACTATCAATACAGATACGCAGTATTTT. Full variable domain (remainder filled in from reference TRBV25-1 and TRBJ2-3): EADIYQTPRYLVIGTGKKITLECSQTMGHDKMYWYQQDPGMELHLIHYSYGVNSTEKGDLSSESTVSRIRTEHFPLTLESARPSHTSQYLCASSELDETINTDTQYFGPGTRLTVL.

This clonotype came up many times. This sequence joins TRBV7-2 and TRBJ2-1, with D perhaps TRBD1 or TRBD2 (5 bases each). The CDR3 has 12 amino acids. In germline, CDR1 is SGHTA, CDR2 FQGNSA. The ends were cut back, 5 bases at V and 5 bases at J, with 7 bases in the middle. CDR3 region: CASSRDHNEQFF. For the CDR3, the DNA is TGTGCCAGCAGCCGGGACCACAATGAGCAGTTCTTC.

This clonotype has a count of ten or more. The genes are TRBV29-1 and TRBJ1-6; D unresolved. CDR1 and CDR2 (germline): SQVTM, ANQGSEA. Trimming pared 4 bases from V and 4 bases from J, leaving 8 bases between. The CDR3 contains 13 residues. This CDR3 is CSVGRDYNSPLHF. Here the CDR3 DNA reads TGCAGCGTTGGGAGGGATTATAATTCACCCCTCCACTTT.

The rearrangement joins TRBV4-1 to TRBJ1-2; D gene uncertain. V was clipped by 4 bases and J by 10 bases, with 22 bases between them. There are 15 residues in the CDR3. CDR1 is MGHRA and CDR2 is YSYEKL in the germline V gene. CDR3 in DNA: TGCGCCAGCAGCCCCGTGAGTACCGGGAGGACGGACTACACCTTC. Protein sequence: CASSPVSTGRTDYTF.

The chain uses TRBV5-1 and TRBJ1-4, with D possibly TRBD1 on 5 matching bases. The ends were cut back, 0 bases at V and 4 bases at J, with 13 bases in the middle. The CDR3 is 16 residues long. Germline CDR1 and CDR2: SGHRS and YFSETQ. The CDR3 region is CASSLGNGGNNEKLFF. The CDR3 DNA reads TGCGCCAGCAGCTTGGGGAATGGGGGGAATAATGAAAAACTGTTTTTT.

This clonotype showed up just a few times. The chain couples TRBV5-6 to TRBJ1-1, with TRBD1 identical over 7 bases. V shed 6 bases, J shed 3 bases, and the junction held 11 bases outside the gene matches. There are 15 residues in the CDR3. Germline V gene lookup returns CDR1 SGHDT and CDR2 YYEEEE. The CDR3 DNA reads as TGTGCCAGCAACAATCCCTACAGGGGAGACACTGAAGCTTTCTTT. Protein: CASNNPYRGDTEAFF.

The chain uses TRBV7-2 and TRBJ1-1; 9 positions agree with TRBD1. There are 17 residues in the CDR3. Trimming cost V 5 bases and J 0 bases; bases outside gene matches: 10. The germline gives CDR1 SGHTA, CDR2 FQGNSA. The CDR3 DNA reads TGTGCCAGCAGCCGCGGACAGGGGCGACACCTGAACACTGAAGCTTTCTTT. Residues: CASSRGQGRHLNTEAFF.

The chain joins TRBV28 to TRBJ1-1, with D uncertain. The CDR3 covers 14 residues. V was cut by 6 bases and J by 1 base, with 12 bases left in between. Germline lookup yields CDR1 MDHEN and CDR2 SYDVKM. The CDR3 protein is CASRSRTQNTEAFF. DNA for the CDR3: TGTGCCAGCAGGTCCAGGACGCAGAACACTGAAGCTTTCTTT.

This clonotype was seen only a few times. The chain employs TRBV9 and TRBJ1-2; D gene unclear. This CDR3 contains 14 residues. The V end lost 2 bases, the J end lost 2 bases, and 10 bases lay between the germline ends. Germline loops: CDR1 SGDLS, CDR2 YYNGEE. CDR3 bases: TGTGCCAGCAGCGTTAGTGGCGGCAACTATGGCTACACCTTC. This encodes CASSVSGGNYGYTF.

This clonotype was observed a handful of times. This chain uses TRBV20-1 with TRBJ2-3, with 12 bases fitting TRBD2. From germline, CDR1 is DFQATT and CDR2 SNEGSKA (reference sequence). The CDR3 sequence is 16 residues long. Trimming at V came to 2 bases and at J to 3 bases, leaving 6 bases not matched to a gene. The CDR3 bases are TGCAGTGCTAGACTAGCGGGGGGGCCATTTACAGATACGCAGTATTTT. Residues: CSARLAGGPFTDTQYF.

The chain employs TRBV6-9 and TRBJ1-5; no reliable D call. Per germline, CDR1 MNHGY and CDR2 SVAAGI. This CDR3 region has 14 residues. Trimming pared 2 bases from V and 9 bases from J, leaving 14 bases between. Here the CDR3 reads CASSYKTRRRPQHF. The CDR3, as DNA: TGTGCCAGCAGTTATAAGACCCGTCGCCGGCCCCAGCATTTT.

A few counts support this clonotype. The V and J genes are TRBV7-2 and TRBJ2-3; 11 bases align to TRBD2. This CDR3 is 16 amino acids long. V was pared by 1 base and J by 7 bases, with 7 bases of the junction left unmatched. Germline CDR1 reads SGHTA; CDR2 reads FQGNSA. CDR3 in amino acids: CASSLDIAGGQNTQYF. As DNA, the CDR3 is TGTGCCAGCAGCTTAGACATAGCGGGGGGGCAGAATACGCAGTATTTT. The whole variable domain, remainder taken from reference TRBV7-2 and TRBJ2-3, is GAGVSQSPSNKVTEKGKDVELRCDPISGHTALYWYRQSLGQGLEFLIYFQGNSAPDKSGLPSDRFSAERTGGSVSTLTIQRTQQEDSAVYLCASSLDIAGGQNTQYFGPGTRLTVL.

This clonotype was picked up many times. This sequence joins TRBV12-3 or TRBV12-4 and TRBJ1-6, with D perhaps matching TRBD1 (6 bases). The CDR3 length is 13 residues. V gave up 7 bases and J gave up 7 bases, with 11 bases separating them. CDR3 residues: CASILRGNSPLHF. Here the CDR3 DNA reads TGTGCCAGCATCCTCAGGGGAAATTCACCCCTCCACTTT.

The gene calls are TRBV7-9 and TRBJ1-2, with 7 bases fitting TRBD1. CDR3 length: 17 amino acids. Germline V gene data show CDR1 as SEHNR and CDR2 as FQNEAQ (reference sequence). V lost 4 bases, J lost 6 bases, and 17 bases stayed unmatched. The CDR3: CASSSPEGALFDDGYTF. The DNA for the CDR3 is TGTGCCAGCAGCTCCCCAGAGGGGGCCCTCTTCGATGATGGCTACACCTTC.

The chain employs TRBV3-1 and TRBJ1-1; D perhaps matches TRBD1 (6 bases). There are 14 residues in the CDR3. V lost 3 bases to trimming and J lost 1 base, with 9 bases between them. The germline V gene encodes CDR1 LGHDT and CDR2 YNNKEL (reference sequence). The CDR3 bases are TGTGCCAGCAGCCACCGGACAGAGAACACTGAAGCTTTCTTT. Amino acids: CASSHRTENTEAFF.

This clonotype was recorded a few times. This chain uses TRBV7-9 with TRBJ2-5; 12 bases are a match to TRBD2. The V segment lost 4 bases and the J segment 11 bases; nucleotides outside the gene matches: 8. In germline, CDR1 is SEHNR, CDR2 FQNEAQ (reference sequence). The CDR3 runs 14 residues. The CDR3 DNA is TGTGCCAGCAGCTCTAGCGGGGGGGCCAATGAGCAGTACTTC. Residues: CASSSSGGANEQYF.

This clonotype was picked up a small number of times. The V call is TRBV20-1, the J call TRBJ2-3; the D gene is possibly TRBD2 (6 bases). Germline CDR1 and CDR2: DFQATT and SNEGSKA (reference sequence). V was shortened by 6 bases and J by 5 bases, with 18 bases between the two germline ends. This CDR3 comprises 14 residues. The DNA for the CDR3 is TGCAGTGCCCGCACGGCGGGGCCCCAAGATACGCAGTATTTT. Translated, it gives CSARTAGPQDTQYF.

This clonotype appeared many times. The chain links TRBV20-1 to TRBJ1-2, with 8 bases that match TRBD1. Per the germline V gene, CDR1 is DFQATT and CDR2 is SNEGSKA (reference sequence). This CDR3 has 13 amino acids. V lost 0 bases to trimming and J lost 4 bases; unmatched junction nucleotides: 1. CDR3 nucleotides: TGCAGTGCTAGAGACAGGGGGCTCTATGGCTACACCTTC. Residues: CSARDRGLYGYTF.

As to this clonotype: With a much larger clone just one base away, this may be a read error. This chain connects TRBV5-6 to TRBJ2-7; 7 positions match TRBD1. The V segment lost 5 bases and the J segment 2 bases; nucleotides outside the gene matches: 4. Germline V CDR1 and CDR2: SGHDT, YYEEEE. This CDR3 region has 13 residues. The CDR3 nucleotides read TGTGCCAGCAGTTTCGGGACAGCCTACGAGCAGTACTTC. As protein: CASSFGTAYEQYF.

This clonotype has more than one count but fewer than ten. The J gene is TRBJ2-5, the V gene TRBV4-1; 8 bases agree with TRBD2. The CDR3 runs to 18 residues. V was pared by 3 bases and J by 11 bases, with 23 bases of the junction left unmatched. CDR1 and CDR2 from the germline V gene are MGHRA and YSYEKL. This chain's CDR3 is CASSHPPGRGDHYNEQYF. The CDR3 DNA reads TGCGCCAGCAGCCATCCCCCGGGGCGGGGGGACCACTACAATGAGCAGTACTTC.

This clonotype was counted at least ten times. In DNA form, the CDR3 reads TGCAGTGCCCGTACAGGGTTATTGGGCAGCAATCAGCCCCAGCATTTT. Its protein product is CSARTGLLGSNQPQHF. The chain recombines TRBV20-1 with TRBJ1-5; possibly TRBD1 for D (6 bases). The CDR3 totals 16 residues. The germline V and J ends were trimmed by 6 bases and 1 base, with 19 bases remaining between them. Germline CDR1 is DFQATT and CDR2 is SNEGSKA (reference sequence).

This clonotype has only a few counts. V usage is TRBV18 and J usage is TRBJ1-6; D may be TRBD1 (6 bases). This CDR3 has 14 residues. Per the germline V gene, CDR1 is KGHSH and CDR2 is LQKENI. V lost 3 bases to trimming and J lost 8 bases, with 11 bases between them. The CDR3 nucleotides read TGTGCCAGCTCACCGGACAGTTCGGATTCACCCCTCCACTTT. Translated: CASSPDSSDSPLHF.

This clonotype occurred a few times. CDR3 loop: CSLGGLNTEAFF. The CDR3 DNA reads as TGCAGTCTCGGGGGATTAAACACTGAAGCTTTCTTT. This sequence joins TRBV20-1 and TRBJ1-1; the D gene is possibly TRBD1 (5 bases). Trimming took off 8 bases at V and 2 bases at J, with 12 bases between the two ends. Germline V gives CDR1 DFQATT, CDR2 SNEGSKA (reference sequence). This CDR3 is 12 amino acids long.